A selection of T cell receptor beta chains follows, all from one sample in a study of blood T cell repertoires in COVID-19. Profiling relied on immunoSEQ multiplex PCR, and the TCRdb table lists in-frame clones only, not all of them. This table has about 74,000 clones, 90% appearing once. Sequenced input: peripheral blood. The receptors were gathered from a woman between 45 and 60 years old in a cohort sampled during active COVID-19. Each CDR3 is given with its conserved first and last residue. A D gene is named only where the DNA matches it firmly. Not every row has a clone size; where given, it reads once, few, many or a size class.

>TRBJ1-1|TRBV3-1/TRBV3-2|NA|NA
TGTGCCAGCAGTGGCTCGGGAGAAGCTTTCTTT
CASSGSGEAFF
>TRBJ1-1|TRBV18|NA|NA
TGTGCCAGCTCACCTCAGGAAAACACTGAAGCTTTCTTT
CASSPQENTEAFF
>TRBJ2-3|TRBV4-1|NA|TRBD2
TGCGCCAGCAGCCAAGATACAACTAGCGGGATCACAGATACGCAGTATTTT
CASSQDTTSGITDTQYF
>TRBJ2-3|TRBV12-5|NA|NA
TGTGCTAGTGGACTTACAGGGCCAACTTTAAACACAGATACGCAGTATTTT
CASGLTGPTLNTDTQYF
>TRBJ1-5|TRBV15|NA|NA
TGTGCCACCAGCAGGGTCGGGGGTGCGCCCCAGCATTTT
CATSRVGGAPQHF
>TRBJ1-1|TRBV2|NA|TRBD1
TGTGCCAGCAGTGGGATAGGGGGCCGTCTTGAAGCTTTCTTT
CASSGIGGRLEAFF
>TRBJ2-1|TRBV4-1|NA|TRBD1
TGCGCCAGCAGCCAGTTAAACCGACAGGGGGGACTCAATGAGCAGTTCTTC
CASSQLNRQGGLNEQFF
>TRBJ1-2|TRBV6-5|few|NA
TGTGCCAGCAGTTACTTACCCCAGGGATTTGGCTACACCTTC
CASSYLPQGFGYTF
>TRBJ1-2|TRBV28|NA|NA
TGTGCCAGCAGACCGGGGGGTCTCCTAGCTAACTATGGCTACACCTTC
CASRPGGLLANYGYTF
>TRBJ1-3|TRBV24-1|NA|TRBD1
TGTGCCACCAGTGATCCACGGACAGGGGGAAACACCATATATTTT
CATSDPRTGGNTIYF